The 31 T cell receptor beta chains below come from one sample, sequenced in a study of cytomegalovirus exposure and HLA in healthy donors. 60 Vbeta and 13 Jbeta primers were used in PCR. Only in-frame clones appear in the TCRdb table, and some are missing; sequencing was by immunoSEQ multiplex PCR. The sample lists 200,000 or so clones, about 81% occurring once. The sample was PBMCs. These receptors all come from a woman between 45 and 60 years old in good health and CMV-seropositive.

This rearrangement joins TRBV7-2 to TRBJ1-1; no clear D gene. The CDR3 length is 15 residues. The germline V and J ends were trimmed by 0 bases and 0 bases, with 8 bases remaining between them. Germline V gives CDR1 SGHTA, CDR2 FQGNSA. The CDR3, as DNA: TGTGCCAGCAGCTTAGCGCCGGTCATGAACACTGAAGCTTTCTTT. Its protein product is CASSLAPVMNTEAFF.

CDR3 amino acids: CATTGDGANVLTF. The CDR3 DNA sequence: TGTGCCACGACAGGGGATGGGGCCAACGTCCTGACTTTC. The rearrangement joins TRBV10-3 to TRBJ2-6; 8 positions match TRBD1. CDR1 is ENHRY, CDR2 SYGVKD, per germline. J was trimmed by 3 bases and V by 10 bases; bases with no gene match: 2. This CDR3 is built from 13 residues.

The rearrangement uses TRBV5-4 and TRBJ2-5, with D possibly matching TRBD2 (6 bases). The CDR3 consists of 14 residues. From germline, CDR1 is SGHNT and CDR2 YYREEE (reference sequence). Trimming cost V 4 bases and J 3 bases, with 13 bases left between them. The CDR3 DNA reads TGTGCCAGCAGCCCATTTGGGGGGAAAGAGACCCAGTACTTC. This gives the protein CASSPFGGKETQYF.

The genes are TRBV4-1 and TRBJ2-3, with 7 bases fitting TRBD1. V gave up 2 bases and J gave up 0 bases; unmatched junction bases: 8. CDR3 length equals 17 residues. Per germline, CDR1 MGHRA and CDR2 YSYEKL. CDR3: CASSQSGQTLSTDTQYF. The CDR3, as DNA: TGCGCCAGCAGCCAATCGGGACAGACACTAAGCACAGATACGCAGTATTTT.

The chain uses TRBV27 and TRBJ2-7, with TRBD2 as a possible D gene (5 bases). CDR1 and CDR2 (germline): MNHEY, SMNVEV (reference sequence). The CDR3 is 14 residues long. V lost 0 bases and J 2 bases, leaving 8 bases between the germline ends. The CDR3 DNA is TGTGCCAGCAGTTTATCATTCGGGGCCTACGAGCAGTACTTC. Protein sequence: CASSLSFGAYEQYF.

The chain is built from TRBV5-1 and TRBJ1-2; D uncertain. This CDR3 has 15 amino acids. V was cut by 0 bases and J by 4 bases, with 13 bases left in between. Per the germline V gene, CDR1 is SGHRS and CDR2 is YFSETQ. The CDR3 DNA reads as TGCGCCAGCAGCTTGGCTGCGGGTTTCACCTATGGCTACACCTTC. Amino acids: CASSLAAGFTYGYTF.

This chain joins TRBV7-2 and TRBJ2-3; weak D call: TRBD1 (6 bases). CDR1 and CDR2 (germline): SGHTA, FQGNSA. Between the trimmed V and J ends, which lost 1 base and 3 bases, there was a span of 11 bases. The CDR3 has 15 amino acids. The CDR3, as DNA: TGTGCCAGCAGCTTAGTCGGACAGTGGACAGATACGCAGTATTTT. Its translation: CASSLVGQWTDTQYF.

Concerning this clone itself: Its ends do not fully match the called genes, so a read error is possible. The chain couples TRBV7-2 to TRBJ1-2; possible D gene TRBD1, 6 bases. Germline V CDR1 and CDR2: SGHTA, FQGNSA. CDR3 size: 12 residues. CDR3 coding DNA: TGTGCCAGCCTCGGGGGGGGCGATGGCTACGCCTTC. It encodes CASLGGGDGYAF. Drawing the rest from reference TRBV7-2 and TRBJ1-2, the complete variable domain is GAGVSQSPSNKVTEKGKDVELRCDPISGHTALYWYRQSLGQGLEFLIYFQGNSAPDKSGLPSDRFSAERTGGSVSTLTIQRTQQEDSAVYLCASLGGGDGYAFGSGTRLTVV.

This chain uses TRBV5-3 with TRBJ2-3; 9 nucleotides align to TRBD1. TRBV5-3 is identified as an open reading frame with a role that is uncertain. Trimming at V came to 2 bases and at J to 1 base, leaving 2 bases not matched to a gene. The CDR3 loop spans 15 amino acids. The CDR3 DNA reads TGTGCCAGAAGCTTAAGGGACAGGGGCACAGATACGCAGTATTTT. This gives the protein CARSLRDRGTDTQYF.

The chain is built from TRBV7-6 and TRBJ1-2; D possibly corresponds to TRBD1 (5 bases). The germline V gene has CDR1 SGHVS and CDR2 FNYEAQ. V was clipped by 10 bases and J by 4 bases, with 16 bases between them. This CDR3 comprises 13 residues. CDR3 loop: CATGGAPVYGYTF. CDR3 sequence (DNA): TGTGCCACCGGTGGGGCGCCGGTCTATGGCTACACCTTC.

The chain combines TRBV5-6 with TRBJ2-1; D perhaps matches TRBD2 (6 bases). Per the germline V gene, CDR1 is SGHDT and CDR2 is YYEEEE. Trimming took off 1 base at V and 1 base at J, with 9 bases between the two ends. The CDR3 runs to 15 residues. CDR3 sequence reads: CASSLIAESYNEQFF. The DNA of the CDR3 is TGTGCCAGCAGCTTGATAGCGGAGTCCTACAATGAGCAGTTCTTC.

The genes are TRBV5-1 and TRBJ2-3; possibly TRBD2 for D (5 bases). The CDR3 is 16 amino acids. Germline values: CDR1 SGHRS, CDR2 YFSETQ. V was pared by 1 base and J by 3 bases, with 15 bases between. CDR3 in amino acids: CASSLLRGPRTDTQYF. CDR3 DNA sequence: TGCGCCAGCAGCTTGTTGAGAGGGCCTCGGACAGATACGCAGTATTTT. Complete variable domain (other parts from reference TRBV5-1 and TRBJ2-3): KAGVTQTPRYLIKTRGQQVTLSCSPISGHRSVSWYQQTPGQGLQFLFEYFSETQRNKGNFPGRFSGRQFSNSRSEMNVSTLELGDSALYLCASSLLRGPRTDTQYFGPGTRLTVL.

The chain's CDR3 is CASSIFAEPNEKLFF. For the CDR3, the DNA is TGTGCCAGTAGTATATTCGCAGAACCTAATGAAAAACTGTTTTTT. The V gene is TRBV19, the J gene TRBJ1-4; D is unresolved. The CDR3 contains 15 residues. Germline V gene sequence: CDR1 LNHDA, CDR2 SQIVND (reference sequence). Trimming pared 2 bases from V and 3 bases from J, leaving 10 bases between.

The chain combines TRBV14 with TRBJ1-1, with no clear D. Trimming cost V 6 bases and J 7 bases, with 15 bases left between them. Germline CDR1 SGHDN, CDR2 FVKESK. The CDR3 is 13 amino acids. CDR3 DNA sequence: TGTGCCAGCAGTCTTGTTAATGGCCTTGAAGCTTTCTTT. Its protein product is CASSLVNGLEAFF.

The chain couples TRBV27 to TRBJ2-5, with no clear D. This CDR3 contains 14 residues. V was trimmed by 8 bases and J by 4 bases, leaving 17 bases between them. CDR1 is MNHEY and CDR2 is SMNVEV in the germline V gene (reference sequence). Here the CDR3 reads CASASYLRGETQYF. CDR3 sequence (DNA): TGTGCCAGCGCGTCTTACTTGCGTGGAGAGACCCAGTACTTC.

The CDR3 loop is CASSSTGEEDEQYF. CDR3 in DNA: TGTGCCAGCAGTTCTACAGGGGAAGAAGACGAGCAGTACTTC. The chain has TRBV28 and TRBJ2-5; TRBD1 aligns across 7 bases. TRBJ2-7 explains the end of the DNA better; the J call may be wrong. CDR3 size: 14 residues. Germline-derived CDR1 and CDR2 are MDHEN and SYDVKM.

This chain connects TRBV5-6 to TRBJ2-7, with D possibly being TRBD2 (6 bases). CDR1 SGHDT and CDR2 YYEEEE come from the germline V gene. CDR3 length: 14 amino acids. The V and J ends lost 9 bases and 0 bases respectively, with 16 bases between them. CDR3 in DNA: TGTGCCACGGGGCGGGGACCAAGCTCCTACGAGCAGTACTTC. Protein product: CATGRGPSSYEQYF.

CDR3 DNA: TGTGCCAGCAGCTTAGGGACACAGACAACTAATGAAAAACTGTTTTTT. Amino acid sequence: CASSLGTQTTNEKLFF. The V and J genes are TRBV5-4 and TRBJ1-4, with D possibly matching TRBD1 (6 bases). CDR1 and CDR2 (germline): SGHNT, YYREEE (reference sequence). This CDR3 comprises 16 residues. The V and J ends lost 2 bases and 0 bases respectively, with 11 bases between them.

This chain links TRBV5-1 with TRBJ2-3; D gene uncertain. V lost 10 bases to trimming and J lost 11 bases, with 17 bases between them. The CDR3 has 11 amino acids. Germline assignment: CDR1 SGHRS and CDR2 YFSETQ. The DNA for the CDR3 is TGCGCCCCCAACTGGTCCGTAATGCAGTATTTT. Its protein product is CAPNWSVMQYF. The variable domain in full, with the rest retrieved from reference TRBV5-1 and TRBJ2-3, is KAGVTQTPRYLIKTRGQQVTLSCSPISGHRSVSWYQQTPGQGLQFLFEYFSETQRNKGNFPGRFSGRQFSNSRSEMNVSTLELGDSALYLCAPNWSVMQYFGPGTRLTVL.

CDR3 in amino acids: CASTPGTGTLKAFF. CDR3 bases: TGTGCCAGCACCCCCGGGACAGGGACACTGAAAGCTTTCTTT. The J gene is TRBJ1-1, the V gene TRBV7-9; 9 positions match TRBD1. Trimming at V came to 7 bases and at J to 9 bases, leaving 12 bases not matched to a gene. Germline V gives CDR1 SEHNR, CDR2 FQNEAQ (reference sequence). The CDR3 covers 14 residues.

This clone was observed once. The gene calls are TRBV12-2 and TRBJ2-3; the table's D call, TRBD2, has no DNA check behind it. TRBV12-2 is annotated as a pseudogene. CDR3 size: 15 residues. The CDR3 coding sequence is TGTGCAAGTCGCGTAACAGCGGGAGCCCCAGATACGCAGTATTTT. Its translation: CASRVTAGAPDTQYF.

A word on this clone: One end of the junction does not line up with germline, which may come from a read error. The rearrangement joins TRBV5-1 to TRBJ2-6; D possibly corresponds to TRBD1 (5 bases). The CDR3 has 15 amino acids. Germline V gives CDR1 SGHRS, CDR2 YFSETQ. The CDR3 here is CASSLDGAGANGLTF. CDR3 coding DNA: TGCGCCAGCAGCTTGGATGGTGCTGGGGCCAACGGCCTGACTTTC.

This clone was seen more than once but under ten times. The DNA of the CDR3 is TGTGCCAGCAGCTATACAACCCAGGGAAGGGGAGCCAAAAACATTCAGTACTTC. It encodes CASSYTTQGRGAKNIQYF. The chain is built from TRBV5-6 and TRBJ2-4; weak D call: TRBD1 (5 bases). CDR1 SGHDT and CDR2 YYEEEE come from the germline V gene. The V and J ends lost 3 bases and 0 bases respectively, with 19 bases between them. The CDR3 is 18 residues long.

The chain carries TRBV10-3 and TRBJ1-3; D remains ambiguous. The CDR3 consists of 14 residues. Trimming took 10 bases from V and 0 from J, leaving 13 bases between them. Germline CDR1 ENHRY, CDR2 SYGVKD. This chain's CDR3 is CATRTRFSGNTIYF. The CDR3 bases are TGTGCCACCCGAACCAGGTTCTCTGGAAACACCATATATTTT.

This clone came up a few times. The chain uses TRBV7-2 and TRBJ1-3; D is possibly TRBD1 (6 bases). The germline V and J ends were trimmed by 5 bases and 0 bases, with 14 bases remaining between them. Germline values: CDR1 SGHTA, CDR2 FQGNSA. The CDR3 spans 16 residues. CDR3 residues: CASSPGQPNSGNTIYF. The CDR3 DNA is TGTGCCAGCAGCCCGGGACAACCTAACTCTGGAAACACCATATATTTT.

CDR3 region: CASSVGGVTSNYGYTF. CDR3 nucleotide sequence: TGTGCCAGCAGCGTAGGCGGTGTGACTTCTAACTATGGCTACACCTTC. This chain joins TRBV9 and TRBJ1-2, with D unresolved. This CDR3 is 16 amino acids long. V shed 0 bases and J shed 0 bases, with 12 bases lying between them. CDR1 is SGDLS, CDR2 YYNGEE, per germline.

V gene TRBV10-3 combines with J gene TRBJ2-3; TRBD1 matches at 9 bases. Germline loops: CDR1 ENHRY, CDR2 SYGVKD. The V segment lost 8 bases and the J segment 1 base; nucleotides outside the gene matches: 7. The CDR3 has 15 residues. The CDR3 spells CAIQNRGPGTDTQYF. The CDR3 nucleotides read TGTGCCATCCAAAACAGGGGGCCTGGCACAGATACGCAGTATTTT.

This clone was seen only once. This chain connects TRBV7-9 to TRBJ2-7, with D maybe TRBD2 (6 bases). The CDR3 extends over 14 amino acids. From germline, CDR1 is SEHNR and CDR2 FQNEAQ (reference sequence). V was trimmed by 4 bases and J by 5 bases, leaving 15 bases between them. CDR3 loop: CASSSGGATDEQYF. CDR3 nucleotides: TGTGCCAGCAGCTCCGGAGGGGCTACGGACGAGCAGTACTTC.

The table lists this clone with a count of one. The gene calls are TRBV2 and TRBJ2-3, with 7 bases matching TRBD1. V shed 4 bases, J shed 0 bases, and the junction held 1 base outside the gene matches. The CDR3 spans 14 residues. Per the germline V gene, CDR1 is SNHLY and CDR2 is FYNNEI. In nucleotides, the CDR3 is TGTGCCAGCAGTGTGACAGGGAGCACAGATACGCAGTATTTT. Its translation is CASSVTGSTDTQYF. Filled out from reference TRBV2 and TRBJ2-3, the complete variable domain reads EPEVTQTPSHQVTQMGQEVILRCVPISNHLYFYWYRQILGQKVEFLVSFYNNEISEKSEIFDDQFSVERPDGSNFTLKIRSTKLEDSAMYFCASSVTGSTDTQYFGPGTRLTVL.

J is TRBJ1-4 and V is TRBV21-1. TRBV21-1 is marked as a pseudogene. The CDR3 totals 16 residues. As DNA, the CDR3 is TGTGCCAGCAGCATTGAAGAGGAAGCCTACAATGAAAAACTGTTTTTT. Protein product: CASSIEEEAYNEKLFF.

The chain carries TRBV7-2 and TRBJ2-5; 10 bases align to TRBD1. The trim removed 2 bases at V and 4 bases at J, leaving 7 bases unmatched. Germline V gives CDR1 SGHTA, CDR2 FQGNSA. This CDR3 has 16 amino acids. This chain's CDR3 is CASSLLGTGVSETQYF. In DNA, the CDR3 is TGTGCCAGCAGCTTATTGGGGACAGGGGTATCAGAGACCCAGTACTTC.